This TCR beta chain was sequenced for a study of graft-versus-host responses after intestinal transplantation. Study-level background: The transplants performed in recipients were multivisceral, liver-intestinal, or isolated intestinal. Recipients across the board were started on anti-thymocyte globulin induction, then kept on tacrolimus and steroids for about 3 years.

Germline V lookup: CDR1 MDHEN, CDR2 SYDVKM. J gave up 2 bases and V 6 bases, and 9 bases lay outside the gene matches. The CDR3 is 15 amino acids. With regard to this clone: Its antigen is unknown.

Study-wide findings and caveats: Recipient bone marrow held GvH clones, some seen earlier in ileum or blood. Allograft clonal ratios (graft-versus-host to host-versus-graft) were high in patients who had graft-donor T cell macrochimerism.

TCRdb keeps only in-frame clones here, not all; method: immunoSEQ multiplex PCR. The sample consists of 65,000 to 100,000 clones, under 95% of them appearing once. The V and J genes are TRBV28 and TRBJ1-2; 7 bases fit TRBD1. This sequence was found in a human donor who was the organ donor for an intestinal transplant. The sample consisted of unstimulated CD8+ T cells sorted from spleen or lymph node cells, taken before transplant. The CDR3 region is CASRAPGQPNYGYTF. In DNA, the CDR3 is TGTGCCAGCAGAGCCCCGGGACAGCCGAACTATGGCTACACCTTC.